A single sample is the source of the 13 T cell receptor beta chains below, sequenced in a study of T cell changes during pregnancy in multiple sclerosis. Assay: immunoSEQ multiplex PCR; the TCRdb copy retains only in-frame clones and omits some. The table shows 40,000 to 45,000 clones, with roughly 94% occurring only once. Material: peripheral blood, obtained in the third trimester of pregnancy. These receptor sequences come from a female donor with multiple sclerosis, enrolled in a pregnancy study.

The chain joins TRBV19 to TRBJ2-6; D might be TRBD1 (6 bases). This CDR3 contains 16 residues. Trimming removed 6 bases at V and 1 base at J, with 13 bases between. Germline lookup yields CDR1 LNHDA and CDR2 SQIVND (reference sequence). The CDR3, as DNA: TGTGCCAGTAGCCCCCTCACAGGGTCTGGGGCCAACGTCCTGACTTTC. Its translation: CASSPLTGSGANVLTF.

As DNA, the CDR3 is TGCGCCAGCAGCTTGAGAGGGAACACCGGGGAGCTGTTTTTT. It is translated as CASSLRGNTGELFF. V and J are TRBV5-1 and TRBJ2-2; no reliable D call. The CDR3 totals 14 residues. V lost 1 base and J 1 base, leaving 5 bases between the germline ends. Germline CDR1 SGHRS, CDR2 YFSETQ.

The chain couples TRBV14 to TRBJ1-2, with 8 bases lining up with TRBD1. CDR3 length equals 13 residues. The V gene's germline CDR1 is SGHDN and CDR2 FVKESK. After removal of 4 bases from V and 7 bases from J, the junction contained 5 bases not matched to a gene. In DNA, the CDR3 is TGTGCCAGCAGCCTCAAACAGGGGGTTGGCTACACCTTC. Its protein is CASSLKQGVGYTF. Looking up the rest from reference TRBV14 and TRBJ1-2 gives the full variable domain: EAGVTQFPSHSVIEKGQTVTLRCDPISGHDNLYWYRRVMGKEIKFLLHFVKESKQDESGMPNNRFLAERTGGTYSTLKVQPAELEDSGVYFCASSLKQGVGYTFGSGTRLTVV.

The V gene is TRBV5-1, the J gene TRBJ2-7; tentative D call: TRBD2 (6 bases). V lost 5 bases and J 1 base, leaving 13 bases between the germline ends. The CDR3 has 14 amino acids. Per germline, CDR1 SGHRS and CDR2 YFSETQ. CDR3 in amino acids: CASREGGKSYEQYF. In DNA, the CDR3 is TGCGCCAGCAGGGAGGGCGGGAAATCCTACGAGCAGTACTTC. Full variable domain (outside the CDR3, taken from reference TRBV5-1 and TRBJ2-7): KAGVTQTPRYLIKTRGQQVTLSCSPISGHRSVSWYQQTPGQGLQFLFEYFSETQRNKGNFPGRFSGRQFSNSRSEMNVSTLELGDSALYLCASREGGKSYEQYFGPGTRLTVT.

CDR3 amino acids: CASSVPQGAYSNQPQHF. In DNA, the CDR3 is TGTGCCAGTAGTGTACCACAGGGGGCATATAGCAATCAGCCCCAGCATTTT. The chain uses TRBV19 and TRBJ1-5; 9 bases are a match to TRBD1. The junction had 8 bases not matched to a gene; V was cut back by 5 bases and J by 0 bases. Germline loops: CDR1 LNHDA, CDR2 SQIVND (reference sequence). The CDR3 length is 17 residues.

This clone was recorded only once. The J gene is TRBJ1-6, the V gene TRBV14; 11 positions agree with TRBD1. CDR3 length: 18 residues. The junction had 7 bases not matched to a gene; V was cut back by 1 base and J by 5 bases. CDR1 is SGHDN, CDR2 FVKESK, per germline. CDR3 nucleotide sequence: TGTGCCAGCAGCCAAGCCCGGGACAGGGGGTCCGATAATTCACCCCTCCACTTT. As protein: CASSQARDRGSDNSPLHF. Full variable domain (remainder filled in from reference TRBV14 and TRBJ1-6): EAGVTQFPSHSVIEKGQTVTLRCDPISGHDNLYWYRRVMGKEIKFLLHFVKESKQDESGMPNNRFLAERTGGTYSTLKVQPAELEDSGVYFCASSQARDRGSDNSPLHFGNGTRLTVT.

The chain couples TRBV28 to TRBJ2-4; the match to TRBD1 covers 7 bases. V was clipped by 3 bases and J by 7 bases; unmatched bases: 18. CDR3 length: 18 residues. Germline CDR1 and CDR2: MDHEN and SYDVKM. The DNA of the CDR3 is TGTGCCAGCAGTTTCGGTCGGAAGGGGGCGCGTCTTTCGAACATTCAGTACTTC. Its protein product is CASSFGRKGARLSNIQYF.

J is TRBJ1-1 and V is TRBV6-1, with 9 nucleotides matching TRBD1. The V segment lost 7 bases and the J segment 4 bases; nucleotides outside the gene matches: 7. CDR3 length equals 14 residues. CDR1 and CDR2 (germline): MNHNS, SASEGT. The CDR3 loop is CASTLQGAGTEAFF. In DNA, the CDR3 is TGTGCCAGCACCCTACAGGGGGCCGGCACTGAAGCTTTCTTT.

This clone was found once. The rearrangement joins TRBV6-5 to TRBJ1-6; no clear D. CDR3 length: 12 residues. Germline V gives CDR1 MNHEY, CDR2 SVGAGI. With 2 bases removed from V and 10 bases from J, the gap between germline ends came to 6 bases. The DNA of the CDR3 is TGTGCCAGCAGTTACGGGGAGTCACCCCTCCACTTT. It specifies CASSYGESPLHF.

The chain recombines TRBV28 with TRBJ2-7; D remains unclear. The V end was cut by 5 bases, the J end by 0 bases, with 14 bases between. The CDR3 extends over 15 amino acids. Germline V CDR1 and CDR2: MDHEN, SYDVKM. CDR3 amino acids: CASSLRQAFSYEQYF. In DNA, the CDR3 is TGTGCCAGCAGTCTTCGACAAGCCTTCTCCTACGAGCAGTACTTC.

The chain carries TRBV11-2 and TRBJ1-1; D remains ambiguous. V lost 5 bases, J lost 7 bases, and 14 bases lay in between. This CDR3 is 13 amino acids long. Germline V gives CDR1 SGHAT, CDR2 FQNNGV. CDR3 in DNA: TGTGCCAGCAGCCCTCCGGGTTACCGTGAAGCTTTCTTT. Its protein product is CASSPPGYREAFF. The full variable domain, rest sourced from reference TRBV11-2 and TRBJ1-1, is EAGVAQSPRYKIIEKRQSVAFWCNPISGHATLYWYQQILGQGPKLLIQFQNNGVVDDSQLPKDRFSAERLKGVDSTLKIQPAKLEDSAVYLCASSPPGYREAFFGQGTRLTVV.

J is TRBJ2-1 and V is TRBV29-1; perhaps TRBD2 as D (6 bases). The CDR3 totals 12 residues. V lost 6 bases, J lost 9 bases, and 15 bases lay in between. CDR1 and CDR2 from the germline V gene are SQVTM and ANQGSEA. CDR3 nucleotides: TGCAGCGTGGGCCCTGGGGGGTTTGAGCAGTTCTTC. Translated, it gives CSVGPGGFEQFF.

This chain links TRBV7-9 with TRBJ1-5, with D possibly matching TRBD1 (5 bases). The length of the CDR3 is 15 residues. Trimming stripped 4 bases from V and 5 bases from J, with 15 bases between. Germline-derived CDR1 and CDR2 are SEHNR and FQNEAQ (reference sequence). The CDR3 spells CASSSTSAGHQPQHF. CDR3 DNA sequence: TGTGCCAGCAGCTCTACTTCCGCGGGGCATCAGCCCCAGCATTTT.